This T cell receptor beta chain was profiled in a study of cytomegalovirus exposure and HLA in healthy donors. The CDR3 consists of 17 residues. Germline trimming cut 0 bases from V and 1 base from J; bases unmatched to any gene: 5. CDR1 is PRHDT, CDR2 FYEKMQ, per germline (reference sequence). Worth noting for this clone: Its antigen is still unknown.

Study results and limitations: The majority of TCR sequences were rare, yet some public TCRs appeared in many donors. Across donors, presence/absence analyses took sequencing depth to be roughly uniform. One later analysis reportedly identified an Asian-associated ancestry cluster that showed fewer N-insertions than the 666-donor mean. The study listed 164 cytomegalovirus-associated TCR beta chains.

This PCR relied on a set of 60 Vbeta primers and 13 Jbeta primers. Clones were read by immunoSEQ multiplex PCR, and TCRdb kept only the in-frame ones, dropping some. The ten most abundant clones cover more than 3.5% of a sample with 25,000 to 40,000 clones. The sequence was obtained from a woman between 35 and 50 years old in good health and CMV-seropositive. The V gene is TRBV13, the J gene TRBJ2-2; 7 nucleotides match TRBD2. The source material was PBMCs. CDR3 region: CASSLGTTGGNTGELFF. CDR3 DNA sequence: TGTGCCAGCAGCTTAGGTACTACGGGAGGGAACACCGGGGAGCTGTTTTTT.